Given below is one TCR beta chain in context. Its antigen is not identified. A read error may account for a junction end that differs from germline. Germline CDR1 SQVTM, CDR2 ANQGSEA. There are 13 residues in the CDR3. The TCR beta cDNA libraries contained unique molecular identifiers. Around 500,000 cDNA molecules were obtained from about 1 to 10 million T cells. Each CDR3 protein is one row after TCRdb ran MiXCR on the PCR reads. Among more than 500,000 distinct CDR3 sequences listed, 34% were seen once. The data were obtained in a study of post-analysis software for immune sequencing data. Study results and limitations: Versus controls, multiple sclerosis patients showed significantly lower diversity (normalized Chao1). Compared with controls, patients had more of about 5 TRBV segments, including TRBV5-6, TRBV5-1 and TRBV20-1.

The rearrangement uses TRBV29-1 and TRBJ2-4; a possible D gene is TRBD2 (6 bases). Sequencing was carried out using blood. This TCR came from a girl aged 2-17 years with multiple sclerosis. The CDR3 is CSGLALATNIQYF. CDR3 DNA: TGCAGCGGGCTAGCGTTAGCCACAAACATTCAGTACTTC.